One T cell receptor beta chain is described in this entry. The data belong to a study of T cell responses to AZD1222 COVID-19 vaccine. Profiled with immunoSEQ multiplex PCR; TCRdb holds only in-frame clones, not every one. The sample has tens of thousands of clones, about nine tenths seen once. CDR3 length: 13 amino acids. The junction had 2 bases not matched to a gene; V was cut back by 3 bases and J by 1 base. CDR1 and CDR2 from the germline V gene are GTSNPN and SVGIG (reference sequence). The TCR comes from an adult in good health. The chain has TRBV30 and TRBJ1-1; TRBD1 matches at 7 bases. The sequencing here drew on peripheral blood, taken on day 0 of AZD1222 vaccination. The CDR3 protein is CAWSWDRNTEAFF. CDR3 bases: TGTGCCTGGAGCTGGGACAGGAACACTGAAGCTTTCTTT.